This TCR beta chain was captured by sequencing in a study of regulatory T cells in long-lasting Graves disease. Arm-PCR with iRepertoire HTBI primers amplified the CDR3 regions for these TCR beta libraries. Using its own MiXCR run on the multiplex PCR reads, TCRdb lists one record per CDR3 protein. This repertoire shows 400,000 to 550,000 distinct CDR3 sequences, 16% found once; its top ten account for about 25%. Noted time point: newly diagnosed GD, antithyroid drugs for less than 3 months. Scientists built the TCR library using RNA that was extracted from PBMCs. Looked up from germline, CDR1 is SGHVS and CDR2 is FQNEAQ. Between the trimmed V and J ends, which lost 3 bases and 2 bases, there was a span of 13 bases. The CDR3 is made up of 16 amino acids. The sample also formed part of further work on T cells in Graves' hyperthyroidism and ophthalmopathy.

V gene TRBV7-8 combines with J gene TRBJ2-2, with D maybe TRBD2 (5 bases). This TCR derives from a woman younger than 35 with Graves disease. Source: peripheral blood mononuclear cells (PBMCs), taken at new diagnosis, from a patient treated with antithyroid drugs. CDR3: CASSFLAIINTGELFF. CDR3 DNA: TGTGCCAGCAGCTTTTTAGCGATTATAAACACCGGGGAGCTGTTTTTT. Together with reference TRBV7-8 and TRBJ2-2, the CDR3 gives the full variable domain: GAGVSQSPRYKVAKRGQDVALRCDPISGHVSLFWYQQALGQGPEFLTYFQNEAQLDKSGLPSDRFFAERPEGSVSTLKIQRTQQEDSAVYLCASSFLAIINTGELFFGEGSRLTVL.